These T cell receptor beta chains were read from a single sample in a study of blood T cells in healthy people across ages. TCRdb fed the 5' RACE reads into MiXCR, producing one record per CDR3 protein. Of 780,000 or so distinct CDR3 sequences in the sample, roughly 25% were seen once. The data were also submitted as part of a second study, on T cells of mothers and their children.

The sequencing input was blood. All receptors derive from a boy younger than 18 in good health. The CDR3 runs from the conserved cysteine through the conserved F or W.

cdr3_aa	v_call	j_call
CASSYTGQLQETQYF	TRBV6-2/TRBV6-3	TRBJ2-5
CASSRRGSSNEKLFF	TRBV12-3/TRBV12-4	TRBJ1-4
CATSDWLADTGELFF	TRBV24-1	TRBJ2-2
CASSNDRVGANVLTF	TRBV18	TRBJ2-6
CSVPGPAGTQYF	TRBV29-1	TRBJ2-5
CSVGQGAGVYGYTF	TRBV29-1	TRBJ1-2
CAISADGGTHGLF	TRBV10-3	TRBJ1-1
CASKARASVSTDTQYF	TRBV2	TRBJ2-3
CATSSQEILGKNIQYF	TRBV15	TRBJ2-4
CAISEAGEETQYF	TRBV10-3	TRBJ2-5
CASSLKPPAGGLSDTQYF	TRBV7-3	TRBJ2-3
CSAQSIRGDVGQETQYF	TRBV20-1	TRBJ2-5
CASQYPGGANNEQFF	TRBV19	TRBJ2-1
CASSQDYLGDTEAFF	TRBV4-3	TRBJ1-1
CASSLVAEQETQYF	TRBV11-2	TRBJ2-5
CASSPRPVSGGGEKLFF	TRBV5-1	TRBJ1-4
CASSYASGRYEQYF	TRBV25-1	TRBJ2-7
CASSVGDTNSPLHF	TRBV9	TRBJ1-6
CASSPPQYGAKNIQYF	TRBV18	TRBJ2-4
CASSLLSLTSGANVLTF	TRBV7-2	TRBJ2-6
CAWSREGNTEAFF	TRBV30	TRBJ1-1
CASSLQGTGGYEQYF	TRBV5-1	TRBJ2-7
CSVEGGLKITPDTQYF	TRBV29-1	TRBJ2-3
CASSTRTGDTEAFF	TRBV12-3/TRBV12-4	TRBJ1-1
CASSILSMRSGDRNEQFF	TRBV19	.
CASTPPKGDPQHF	TRBV28	TRBJ1-5
CSARNGTEEQETQYF	TRBV20-1	TRBJ2-5
CASSYSGSQETQYF	TRBV3-1	TRBJ2-5
CSASEAGSSYEQYF	TRBV20-1	TRBJ2-7
CASSQDLTGANYGYTF	TRBV4-1	TRBJ1-2
CSARPLGTIGEKLFF	TRBV20-1	TRBJ1-4
CASSKGTGDQETQYF	TRBV2	TRBJ2-5
CSARGETGELFF	TRBV20-1	TRBJ2-2
CASSSGTGLTYEQYF	TRBV27	TRBJ2-7
CATSRDQAETQYF	TRBV15	TRBJ2-5
CASSLERTPSGHF	TRBV12-3/TRBV12-4	TRBJ2-3
CASSSGTYGYTF	TRBV28	TRBJ1-2
CAISESAHEVWAQYF	TRBV10-3	.
CATSDPRDGGNTIYF	TRBV24-1	TRBJ1-3
CASSLGPRDEQFF	TRBV7-3	.
CASSLGQSLNTEAFF	TRBV18	TRBJ1-1
CASSPLELRSRAFF	TRBV27	TRBJ1-1
CASSEGWGTGPYEQYF	TRBV9	TRBJ2-7
CASSLGAPTDYGYTF	TRBV7-2	TRBJ1-2
CASSPGTQKETQYF	TRBV5-1	TRBJ2-5
CASSQVGATNEKLFF	TRBV14	TRBJ1-4
CASSPQGVVEPTDTQYF	TRBV7-2	TRBJ2-3
CASSDRDGSLYEQYF	TRBV2	TRBJ2-7